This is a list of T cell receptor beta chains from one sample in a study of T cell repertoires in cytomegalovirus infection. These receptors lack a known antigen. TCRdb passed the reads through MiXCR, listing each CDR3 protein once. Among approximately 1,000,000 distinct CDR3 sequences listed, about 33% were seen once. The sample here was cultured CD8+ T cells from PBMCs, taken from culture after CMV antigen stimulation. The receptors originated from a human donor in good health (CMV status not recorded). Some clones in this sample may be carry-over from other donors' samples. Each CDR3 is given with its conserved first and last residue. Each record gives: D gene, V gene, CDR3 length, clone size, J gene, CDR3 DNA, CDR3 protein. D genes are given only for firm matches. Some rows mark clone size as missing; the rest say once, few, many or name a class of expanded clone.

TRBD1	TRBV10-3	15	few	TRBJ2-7	TGTGCCATCACCTTCGGACAGGGGGACTCCTACGAGCAGTACTTC	CAITFGQGDSYEQYF
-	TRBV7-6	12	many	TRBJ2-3	TGTGCCAGTTCGGGGGGCACAGATACGCAGTATTTT	CASSGGTDTQYF
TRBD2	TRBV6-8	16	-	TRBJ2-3	TGTGCCAGCAGGGTCACTAGCGGGGTTAGCACAGATACGCAGTATTTT	CASRVTSGVSTDTQYF
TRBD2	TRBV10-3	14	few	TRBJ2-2	TGTGCCATCAGTCCGGGACTAAGCACCGGGGAGCTGTTTTTT	CAISPGLSTGELFF
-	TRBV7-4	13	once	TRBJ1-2	TGTGCCAGCAGCTCCCTGACCAGGGCAGGCTACACCTTC	CASSSLTRAGYTF
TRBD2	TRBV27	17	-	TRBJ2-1	TGTGCCAGCAGTTCCGGGACTAGCGGGGACGACTACAATGAGCAGTTCTTC	CASSSGTSGDDYNEQFF
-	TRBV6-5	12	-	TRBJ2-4	TGTGTCAGCAGTCAGGGGCAAAACATTCAGTACTTC	CVSSQGQNIQYF
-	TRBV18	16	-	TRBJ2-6	TGTGCCAGCTCACCTCCCGGGGGGCTAGGGGCCAACGTCCTGACTTTC	CASSPPGGLGANVLTF
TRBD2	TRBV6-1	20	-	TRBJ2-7	TGTGCCAGCAGGGCCGGGACTAGCAACCACCCTAAAGGAGAGAACTACGAGCAGTACTTC	CASRAGTSNHPKGENYEQYF
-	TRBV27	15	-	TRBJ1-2	TGTGCCAGCAGTTTAAGTCAGGGCCCTGCGGATGGCTACACCTTC	CASSLSQGPADGYTF
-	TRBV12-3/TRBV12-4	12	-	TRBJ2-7	TGTGCCAGCAGTCCAACGTGGGCTGAGCAGTACTTC	CASSPTWAEQYF
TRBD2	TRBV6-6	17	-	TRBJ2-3	TGTGCCAGCAGTTACGCCCCGGGACTAGCGGGGGGAGATACGCAGTATTTT	CASSYAPGLAGGDTQYF
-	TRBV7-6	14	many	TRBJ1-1	TGTGCCAGCAGCTTAGGCCCCTCGGGCACTGAAGCTTTCTTT	CASSLGPSGTEAFF
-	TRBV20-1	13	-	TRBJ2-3	TGCAGTGCTAGAGGCGGGGGCACCAATACGCAGTATTTT	CSARGGGTNTQYF
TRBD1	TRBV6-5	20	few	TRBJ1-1	TGTGCCAGCAGTTACTCACGCTTTGAATGGCAGGGGGAAATGAACACTGAAGCTTTCTTT	CASSYSRFEWQGEMNTEAFF
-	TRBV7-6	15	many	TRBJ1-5	TGTGCCAGCAGCTTAGACCCAGGGTTTGCTCAGCCCCAGCATTTT	CASSLDPGFAQPQHF
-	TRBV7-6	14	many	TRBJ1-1	TGTGCCAGCAGCTTTTCACAGATGAACACTGAAGCTTTCTTT	CASSFSQMNTEAFF
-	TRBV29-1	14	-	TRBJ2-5	TGCAGCGTTGAAAGGGGGGCGAATTGGGAGACCCAGTACTTC	CSVERGANWETQYF
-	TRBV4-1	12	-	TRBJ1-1	TGCGCCAGCAGCCAAGGGACTTTTGAAGCTTTCTTT	CASSQGTFEAFF
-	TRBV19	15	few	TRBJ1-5	TGTGCCAGTAGCTACGCCGGTAAAAGCAATCAGCCCCAGCATTTT	CASSYAGKSNQPQHF
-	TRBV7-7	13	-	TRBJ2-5	TGTGCTAGCAGCCCGGGAATCCCAGAGACCCAGTACTTC	CASSPGIPETQYF
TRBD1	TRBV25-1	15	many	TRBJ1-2	TGTGCCAGCAGTGGGCATAGACAGGGGTTCTATGGCTACACCTTC	CASSGHRQGFYGYTF
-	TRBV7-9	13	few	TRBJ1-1	TGTGCCAGCAGCGCTCAAAGAGCAACTGAAGCTTTCTTT	CASSAQRATEAFF
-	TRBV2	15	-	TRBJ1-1	TGTGCCAGCAGTGACTTGGACAAATCGACTACTGAAGCTTTCTTT	CASSDLDKSTTEAFF
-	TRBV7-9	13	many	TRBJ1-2	TGTGCCAGCAGCTCCTTGGGGGCATGGGGCTACACCTTC	CASSSLGAWGYTF
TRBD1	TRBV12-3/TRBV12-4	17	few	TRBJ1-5	TGTGCCAGCAGTTTAGTTTGGACAGGGGGGGGCAATCAGCCCCAGCATTTT	CASSLVWTGGGNQPQHF
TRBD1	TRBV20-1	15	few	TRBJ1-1	TGCAGTGCTAGGGACCGGGACAGGGGAATCACTGAAGCTTTCTTT	CSARDRDRGITEAFF
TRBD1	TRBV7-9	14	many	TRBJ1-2	TGTGCCAGCAGCCTCCCCGGGACAGCCTATGGCTACACCTTC	CASSLPGTAYGYTF
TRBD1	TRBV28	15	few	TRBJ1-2	TGTGCCAGCACCGTACTGTCAGGGGGGAGGTATGGCTACACCTTC	CASTVLSGGRYGYTF
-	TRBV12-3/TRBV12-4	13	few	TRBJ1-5	TGTGCCAGCAGAGTTGGGGGAAATCAGCCCCAGCATTTT	CASRVGGNQPQHF
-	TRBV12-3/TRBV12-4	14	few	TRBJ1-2	TGTGCCAGCACCTGGACGGGCGCTAACTATGGCTACACCTTC	CASTWTGANYGYTF
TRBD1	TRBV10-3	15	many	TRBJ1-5	TGTGCCATCAGTGCACAGGGGGCGAAAGTTCAGCCCCAGCATTTT	CAISAQGAKVQPQHF
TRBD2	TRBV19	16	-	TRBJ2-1	TGTGCCAGTAATGACGGCGGGGGGTATTATTACAATGAGCAGTTCTTC	CASNDGGGYYYNEQFF